This is a list of T cell receptor beta chains from one sample in a study of beta chain features in type 1 diabetes. This table comes from immunoSEQ multiplex PCR, and its TCRdb copy is limited to in-frame clones, with some not included. The sample lists 630,000 or so clones; roughly an eighth were seen once. Specimen: naive CD4+ T cells from blood. The receptors originated from a man aged 18-30 years with type 1 diabetes. Both conserved end residues are part of each CDR3. D genes are given only for firm matches. Where a row states a size, it is once, few, many or the class of an expanded clone; other rows omit it.

d_call | j_call | clone_size | v_call | cdr3_aa | cdr3_nt
TRBD2 | TRBJ2-1 | few | TRBV7-9 | CASRGTSGRIPRSYNEQFF | TGTGCCAGCAGGGGGACTAGCGGGAGGATACCGCGCTCCTACAATGAGCAGTTCTTC
- | TRBJ1-2 | - | TRBV28 | CASSPWSREETDGYTF | TGTGCCAGCAGTCCCTGGTCCCGGGAAGAAACAGATGGCTACACCTTC
- | TRBJ2-3 | few | TRBV7-2 | CASSLALASSTDTQYF | TGTGCCAGCAGCTTAGCGCTAGCTTCTAGCACAGATACGCAGTATTTT
- | TRBJ2-3 | few | TRBV7-2 | CASSSDWSDTQYF | TGTGCCAGCAGCTCCGACTGGTCAGATACGCAGTATTTT
- | TRBJ1-2 | - | TRBV10-3 | CAISESEGTNYGYTF | TGTGCCATCAGTGAGTCCGAGGGGACAAACTATGGCTACACCTTC
- | TRBJ2-7 | - | TRBV7-8 | CASSIGYEQYF | TGTGCCAGCAGCATCGGGTACGAGCAGTACTTC
- | TRBJ2-2 | - | TRBV4-2 | CASSQISQDTGELFF | TGTGCCAGCAGCCAAATTTCACAGGACACCGGGGAGCTGTTTTTT
- | TRBJ2-1 | many | TRBV5-4 | CASSLLSRDEQFF | TGTGCCAGCAGCTTGCTATCTCGCGATGAGCAGTTCTTC
- | TRBJ2-3 | few | TRBV4-3 | CASSREVADTQYF | TGCGCCAGCAGCCGAGAGGTCGCAGATACGCAGTATTTT
- | TRBJ1-2 | - | TRBV7-9 | CASSSRRGYTF | TGTGCCAGCAGCTCCAGAAGGGGCTACACCTTC
- | TRBJ1-3 | few | TRBV6-5 | CASSYSRYSGNTIYF | TGTGCCAGCAGTTACTCGAGGTACTCTGGAAACACCATATATTTT
TRBD1 | TRBJ2-1 | - | TRBV19 | CASSISPQGGYEQFF | TGTGCCAGTAGTATCTCCCCACAGGGGGGTTATGAGCAGTTCTTC
TRBD1 | TRBJ2-7 | few | TRBV18 | CASSPGTGREQYF | TGTGCCAGCTCACCTGGGACAGGGCGCGAGCAGTACTTC
- | TRBJ1-4 | - | TRBV4-2 | CASSQTGTTNEKLFF | TGTGCCAGCAGCCAGACCGGGACAACTAATGAAAAACTGTTTTTT
- | TRBJ2-2 | few | TRBV13 | CASSLFGTGELFF | TGTGCCAGCAGCCTTTTTGGCACCGGGGAGCTGTTTTTT
- | TRBJ1-2 | few | TRBV5-4 | CATRLRGGGYGYTF | TGTGCCACCCGCCTCAGGGGAGGCGGCTATGGCTACACCTTC
- | TRBJ2-1 | few | TRBV19 | CASSVFTGTNEQFF | TGTGCCAGTAGTGTTTTTACCGGAACGAATGAGCAGTTCTTC
TRBD1 | TRBJ1-1 | few | TRBV30 | CAWSPQGIVLTNTEAFF | TGTGCCTGGAGTCCACAGGGGATCGTTCTAACGAACACTGAAGCTTTCTTT
TRBD2 | TRBJ2-5 | few | TRBV19 | CASSSWTSGIEETQYF | TGTGCCAGTAGTAGCTGGACTAGCGGGATTGAAGAGACCCAGTACTTC
- | TRBJ2-7 | - | TRBV6-1 | CASIGSYEQYF | TGTGCCAGCATAGGGAGCTACGAGCAGTACTTC
TRBD2 | TRBJ2-3 | - | TRBV7-2 | CASSSIPPGLAGEGDTQYF | TGTGCCAGCAGCTCCATACCCCCGGGACTAGCGGGAGAGGGAGATACGCAGTATTTT
TRBD1 | TRBJ1-1 | few | TRBV6-5 | CASSSPGQGATEAFF | TGTGCCAGCAGTTCCCCGGGACAGGGGGCGACTGAAGCTTTCTTT
- | TRBJ1-5 | few | TRBV6-5 | CASSSRGFQPQHF | TGTGCCAGCAGCTCCCGAGGTTTTCAGCCCCAGCATTTT
- | TRBJ2-1 | - | TRBV2 | CASSEARGNYNEQFF | TGTGCCAGCAGTGAAGCTCGGGGGAATTACAATGAGCAGTTCTTC
- | TRBJ1-2 | few | TRBV11-3 | CASSLAGPKQEGGYTF | TGTGCCAGCAGCTTAGCGGGCCCCAAGCAGGAGGGAGGCTACACCTTC
- | TRBJ2-2 | few | TRBV25-1 | CASSSRDGNTGELFF | TGTGCCAGCAGTTCCCGGGACGGGAACACCGGGGAGCTGTTTTTT
- | TRBJ1-1 | - | TRBV29-1 | CSVYWTKPLNTEAFF | TGCAGCGTCTACTGGACGAAGCCTTTGAACACTGAAGCTTTCTTT
- | TRBJ2-4 | - | TRBV10-3 | CAISDDRIPGDIQYF | TGTGCCATCAGTGACGACAGGATACCGGGAGACATTCAGTACTTC
- | TRBJ2-1 | few | TRBV19 | CASGTSRGEQFF | TGTGCCAGCGGGACTTCACGGGGAGAGCAGTTCTTC
- | TRBJ1-4 | - | TRBV25-1 | CASSDPTGGREKLFF | TGTGCCAGCAGTGATCCGACAGGAGGCCGCGAAAAACTGTTTTTT
- | TRBJ1-2 | few | TRBV29-1 | CSGASHYGYTF | TGCAGCGGGGCATCCCACTATGGCTACACCTTC
TRBD1 | TRBJ2-2 | - | TRBV5-1 | CASSTGTGDHGELFF | TGCGCCAGCAGCACCGGGACAGGGGATCACGGGGAGCTGTTTTTT
TRBD1 | TRBJ1-4 | few | TRBV29-1 | CSVETGTGEEKLFF | TGCAGCGTCGAAACGGGGACAGGGGAAGAAAAACTGTTTTTT
TRBD2 | TRBJ2-3 | few | TRBV7-9 | CASTERLADTTDTQYF | TGTGCCAGCACCGAGAGGCTAGCGGATACCACAGATACGCAGTATTTT
TRBD2 | TRBJ2-3 | - | TRBV5-1 | CASSTGLAGVADTQYF | TGCGCCAGCAGCACGGGACTAGCGGGAGTGGCAGATACGCAGTATTTT
TRBD1 | TRBJ2-1 | - | TRBV2 | CASRAQDRGPFF | TGTGCCAGCAGAGCCCAGGACAGGGGGCCGTTCTTC
TRBD1 | TRBJ1-2 | few | TRBV2 | CASRGADRVLDYTF | TGTGCCAGCAGAGGAGCGGACAGGGTGTTAGACTACACCTTC